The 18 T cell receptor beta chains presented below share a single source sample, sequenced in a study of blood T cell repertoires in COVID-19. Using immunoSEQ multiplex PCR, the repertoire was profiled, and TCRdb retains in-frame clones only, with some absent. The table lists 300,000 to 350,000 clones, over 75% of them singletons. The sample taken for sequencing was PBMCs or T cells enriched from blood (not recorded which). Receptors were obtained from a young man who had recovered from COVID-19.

The CDR3 protein is CASSEGGQGDTEAFF. The CDR3 DNA sequence: TGTGCCAGCAGCGAGGGGGGCCAGGGGGACACTGAAGCTTTCTTT. The chain joins TRBV13 to TRBJ1-1, with 7 positions matching TRBD1. This CDR3 spans 15 amino acids. Per germline, CDR1 PRHDT and CDR2 FYEKMQ (reference sequence). Trimming took 5 bases from V and 3 from J; bases not matched to a gene: 9.

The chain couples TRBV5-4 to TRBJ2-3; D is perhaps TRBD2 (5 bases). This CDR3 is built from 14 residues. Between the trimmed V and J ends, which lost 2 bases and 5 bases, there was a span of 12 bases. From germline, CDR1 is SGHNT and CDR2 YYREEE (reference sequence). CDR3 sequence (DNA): TGTGCCAGCAGCTTTGAACTAGAGGTAGATACGCAGTATTTT. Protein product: CASSFELEVDTQYF.

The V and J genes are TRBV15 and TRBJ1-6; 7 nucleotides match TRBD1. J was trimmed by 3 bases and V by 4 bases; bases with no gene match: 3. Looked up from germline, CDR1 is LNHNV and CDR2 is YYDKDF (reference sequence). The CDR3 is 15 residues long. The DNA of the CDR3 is TGTGCCACCAGCACGGACAGGAACTATAATTCACCCCTCCACTTT. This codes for CATSTDRNYNSPLHF.

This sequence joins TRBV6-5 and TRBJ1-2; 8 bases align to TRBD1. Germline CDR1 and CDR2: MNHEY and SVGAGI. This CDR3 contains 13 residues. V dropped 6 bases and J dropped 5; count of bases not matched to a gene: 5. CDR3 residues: CASRDREGYGYTF. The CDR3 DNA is TGTGCCAGCAGGGACAGGGAAGGATATGGCTACACCTTC.

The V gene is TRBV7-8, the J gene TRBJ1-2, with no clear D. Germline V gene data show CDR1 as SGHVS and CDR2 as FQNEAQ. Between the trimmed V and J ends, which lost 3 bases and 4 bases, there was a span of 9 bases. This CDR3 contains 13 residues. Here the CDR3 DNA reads TGTGCCAGCAGCTTTACTGAGGGCTATGGCTACACCTTC. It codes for CASSFTEGYGYTF.

CDR3: CASSLSGGTYEQYF. CDR3 in DNA: TGTGCCAGCAGCCTGTCGGGGGGCACCTACGAGCAGTACTTC. This chain links TRBV14 with TRBJ2-7; TRBD2 is a possible D gene (7 bases). Germline lookup yields CDR1 SGHDN and CDR2 FVKESK. Trimming cost V 4 bases and J 2 bases, with 12 bases left between them. The CDR3 extends over 14 amino acids.

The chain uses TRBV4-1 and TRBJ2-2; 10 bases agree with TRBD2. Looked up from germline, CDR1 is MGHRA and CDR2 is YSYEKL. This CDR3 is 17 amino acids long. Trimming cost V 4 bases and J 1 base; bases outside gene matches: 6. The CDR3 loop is CASSLEWTSGNTGELFF. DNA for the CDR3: TGCGCCAGCAGCCTTGAGTGGACTAGCGGGAACACCGGGGAGCTGTTTTTT.

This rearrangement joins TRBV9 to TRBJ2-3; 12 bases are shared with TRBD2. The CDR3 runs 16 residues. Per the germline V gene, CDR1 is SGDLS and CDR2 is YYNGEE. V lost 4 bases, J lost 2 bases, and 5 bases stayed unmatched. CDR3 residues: CASSRRLAGATDTQYF. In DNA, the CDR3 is TGTGCCAGCAGCCGCCGACTAGCGGGGGCCACAGATACGCAGTATTTT.

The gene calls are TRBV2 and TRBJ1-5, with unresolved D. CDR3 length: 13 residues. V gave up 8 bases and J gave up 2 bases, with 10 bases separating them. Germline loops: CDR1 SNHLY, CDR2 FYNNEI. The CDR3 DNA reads TGTGCCAGCGAAAGGAGCGGCAATCAGCCCCAGCATTTT. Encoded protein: CASERSGNQPQHF.

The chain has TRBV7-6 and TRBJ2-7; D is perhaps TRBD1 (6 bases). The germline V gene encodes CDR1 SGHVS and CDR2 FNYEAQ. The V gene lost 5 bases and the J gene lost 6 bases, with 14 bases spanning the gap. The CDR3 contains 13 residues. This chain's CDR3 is CASSDRLFGEQYF. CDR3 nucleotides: TGTGCCAGCAGCGACAGGCTGTTCGGCGAGCAGTACTTC.

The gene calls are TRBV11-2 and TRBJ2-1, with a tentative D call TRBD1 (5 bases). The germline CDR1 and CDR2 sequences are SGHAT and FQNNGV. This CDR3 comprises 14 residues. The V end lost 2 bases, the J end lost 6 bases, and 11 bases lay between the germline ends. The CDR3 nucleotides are TGTGCCAGCAGCTTAACAGGAGCCCCCAATGAGCAGTTCTTC. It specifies CASSLTGAPNEQFF.

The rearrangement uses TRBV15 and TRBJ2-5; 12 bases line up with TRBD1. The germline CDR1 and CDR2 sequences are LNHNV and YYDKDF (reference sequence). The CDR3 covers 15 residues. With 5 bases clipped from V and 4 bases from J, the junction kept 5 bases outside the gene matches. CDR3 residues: CATSPGQGAPETQYF. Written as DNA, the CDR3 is TGTGCCACCAGCCCGGGACAGGGGGCCCCAGAGACCCAGTACTTC.

The CDR3 reads CASSLFVEDRTGYTF. For the CDR3, the DNA is TGCGCCAGCAGCTTATTCGTGGAGGACCGGACTGGCTACACCTTC. The chain has TRBV5-1 and TRBJ1-2; D unresolved. The germline V gene has CDR1 SGHRS and CDR2 YFSETQ. The length of the CDR3 is 15 residues. V lost 2 bases, J lost 7 bases, and 18 bases lay in between.

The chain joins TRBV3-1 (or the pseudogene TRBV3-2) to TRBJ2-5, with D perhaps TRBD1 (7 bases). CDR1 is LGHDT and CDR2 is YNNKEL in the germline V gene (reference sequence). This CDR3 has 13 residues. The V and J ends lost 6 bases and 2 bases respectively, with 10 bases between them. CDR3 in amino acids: CASSAGGQETQYF. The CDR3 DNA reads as TGTGCCAGCAGTGCAGGGGGGCAAGAGACCCAGTACTTC.

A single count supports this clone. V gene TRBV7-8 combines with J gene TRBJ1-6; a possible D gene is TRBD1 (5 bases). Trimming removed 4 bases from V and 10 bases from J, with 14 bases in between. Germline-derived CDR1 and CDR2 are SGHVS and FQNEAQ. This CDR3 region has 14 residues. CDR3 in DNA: TGTGCCAGCAGCTCCGGGACTGAAGGATCACCCCTCCACTTT. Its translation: CASSSGTEGSPLHF.

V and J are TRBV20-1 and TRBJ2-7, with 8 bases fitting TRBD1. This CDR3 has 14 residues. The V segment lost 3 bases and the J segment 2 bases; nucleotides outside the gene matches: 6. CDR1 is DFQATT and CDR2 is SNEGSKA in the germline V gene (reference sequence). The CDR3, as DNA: TGCAGTGCTAGTGGGACAGGTAATCCCTACGAGCAGTACTTC. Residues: CSASGTGNPYEQYF.

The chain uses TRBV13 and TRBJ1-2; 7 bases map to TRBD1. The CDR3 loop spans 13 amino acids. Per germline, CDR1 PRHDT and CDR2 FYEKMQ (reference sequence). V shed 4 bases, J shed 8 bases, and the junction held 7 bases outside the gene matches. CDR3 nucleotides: TGTGCCAGCAGCTCCACAGGGGAACGGGGCTACACCTTC. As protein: CASSSTGERGYTF.

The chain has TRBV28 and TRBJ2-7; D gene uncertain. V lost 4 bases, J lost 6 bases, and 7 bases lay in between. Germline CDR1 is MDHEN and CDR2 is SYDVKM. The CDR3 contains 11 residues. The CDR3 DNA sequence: TGTGCCAGCAGTTCCCCACTCGAGCAGTACTTC. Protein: CASSSPLEQYF.